This T cell receptor beta chain was captured by sequencing in a study of cytomegalovirus exposure and HLA in healthy donors. CDR1 is LNHDA and CDR2 is SQIVND in the germline V gene (reference sequence). V lost 2 bases and J lost 11; bases outside the gene matches: 11. The CDR3 length is 16 residues. Some clones are missing from TCRdb's copy, which holds only in-frame ones; the method was immunoSEQ multiplex PCR. The data contain roughly 250,000 clones, more than 75% of them singletons. What was sequenced was PBMCs. The chain carries TRBV19 and TRBJ2-1, with 11 nucleotides matching TRBD2. The receptor comes from a man aged 18 to 30 in good health and CMV-seronegative. CDR3 region: CASSITLAGEWNKQFF. The CDR3 nucleotides are TGTGCCAGTAGTATAACACTAGCGGGGGAGTGGAATAAGCAGTTCTTC.